A single sample is the source of the 26 T cell receptor beta chains below, sequenced in a study of shared clonotypes between healthy human individuals. The repertoire was sequenced with immunoSEQ multiplex PCR; TCRdb's copy has only in-frame clones and lacks some. Among more than 1.2 million clones, less than 99% were seen once, and the ten largest hold about 0.4%. Material: naive CD4+ T cells sorted from blood. Documented subset: CD45RA+ positively selected. These receptors came from a man aged 25-45 years in good health.

DNA for the CDR3: TGTGCCAGCAGCTTTATGGGGGGGAACTATGGCTACACCTTC. It codes for CASSFMGGNYGYTF. The rearrangement joins TRBV7-9 to TRBJ1-2, with a weak D call TRBD1 (5 bases). V was pared by 3 bases and J by 2 bases, with 10 bases between. The germline V gene has CDR1 SEHNR and CDR2 FQNEAQ (reference sequence). The CDR3 is 14 amino acids.

The rearrangement uses TRBV6-6 and TRBJ1-2, with D possibly being TRBD1 (5 bases). V lost 10 bases and J lost 6, with 12 bases in between. In germline, CDR1 is MNHNY, CDR2 SVGAGI (reference sequence). The CDR3 consists of 11 residues. DNA for the CDR3: TGTGCCAACGGGGGAGGGGATGGCTACACCTTC. Encoded protein: CANGGGDGYTF.

On this clone: Other nucleotide sequences in the sample specify the same CDR3. This sequence joins TRBV28 and TRBJ2-7; D gene ambiguous. Germline values: CDR1 MDHEN, CDR2 SYDVKM. The CDR3 sequence is 11 residues long. The ends were cut back, 7 bases at V and 3 bases at J, with 7 bases in the middle. The CDR3 region is CASTSSYEQYF. The CDR3 DNA is TGTGCCAGCACCTCAAGCTACGAGCAGTACTTC. The full variable domain, in which reference TRBV28 and TRBJ2-7 provide the parts outside the CDR3, is DVKVTQSSRYLVKRTGEKVFLECVQDMDHENMFWYRQDPGLGLRLIYFSYDVKMKEKGDIPEGYSVSREKKERFSLILESASTNQTSMYLCASTSSYEQYFGPGTRLTVT.

Concerning this clone itself: The sample contains more than one DNA sequence encoding this CDR3. V usage is TRBV5-1 and J usage is TRBJ2-1; 13 nucleotides line up with TRBD2. V trimming: 0 bases; J trimming: 8 bases; junction bases outside the gene matches: 5. This CDR3 is built from 16 residues. CDR1 is SGHRS and CDR2 is YFSETQ in the germline V gene. CDR3 sequence: CASSLAGLAGAYEQFF. CDR3 nucleotide sequence: TGCGCCAGCAGCTTGGCTGGACTAGCGGGAGCCTATGAGCAGTTCTTC.

V and J are TRBV7-9 and TRBJ2-2; the D gene could be TRBD1 or TRBD2 (5 bases each). V shed 2 bases and J shed 5 bases, with 18 bases lying between them. CDR1 is SEHNR and CDR2 is FQNEAQ in the germline V gene (reference sequence). The CDR3 runs 17 residues. CDR3 nucleotide sequence: TGTGCCAGCAGCTTATCTAACAGGCCCTCGGGAACCGGGGAGCTGTTTTTT. Translating it yields CASSLSNRPSGTGELFF.

The V and J genes are TRBV2 and TRBJ2-1; D might be TRBD2 (6 bases). V was clipped by 5 bases and J by 1 base, with 12 bases between them. The germline CDR1 and CDR2 sequences are SNHLY and FYNNEI. The CDR3 spans 15 residues. The CDR3, as DNA: TGTGCCAGCAGTCAGAACCGGGAGTCCTACAATGAGCAGTTCTTC. It is translated as CASSQNRESYNEQFF.

The V gene is TRBV28, the J gene TRBJ2-7, with D unclear. This CDR3 is built from 14 residues. Germline-derived CDR1 and CDR2 are MDHEN and SYDVKM. V lost 2 bases to trimming and J lost 6 bases, with 14 bases between them. The CDR3 reads CASSLHYLPSEQYF. In DNA, the CDR3 is TGTGCCAGCAGTTTACATTACCTACCTTCCGAGCAGTACTTC.

V gene TRBV28 combines with J gene TRBJ2-1; D remains ambiguous. The CDR3 sequence is 13 residues long. V was trimmed by 6 bases and J by 4 bases, leaving 10 bases between them. Germline V lookup: CDR1 MDHEN, CDR2 SYDVKM. DNA for the CDR3: TGTGCCAGCAGCGAAAACCCGTACAATGAGCAGTTCTTC. Amino acid sequence: CASSENPYNEQFF.

The chain recombines TRBV7-8 with TRBJ2-7; 8 bases fit TRBD2. The CDR3 sequence is 16 residues long. V was pared by 3 bases and J by 2 bases, with 9 bases of the junction left unmatched. From germline, CDR1 is SGHVS and CDR2 FQNEAQ. For the CDR3, the DNA is TGTGCCAGCAGCTTTATCGAGCGGGAGCGGGCCTACGAGCAGTACTTC. It is translated as CASSFIERERAYEQYF. Full variable domain (missing parts from reference TRBV7-8 and TRBJ2-7): GAGVSQSPRYKVAKRGQDVALRCDPISGHVSLFWYQQALGQGPEFLTYFQNEAQLDKSGLPSDRFFAERPEGSVSTLKIQRTQQEDSAVYLCASSFIERERAYEQYFGPGTRLTVT.

The chain has TRBV5-8 and TRBJ2-1; D is possibly TRBD2 (6 bases). The germline V gene has CDR1 SGHTS and CDR2 YDEGEE. This CDR3 has 18 amino acids. V was cut by 6 bases and J by 4 bases, with 26 bases left in between. CDR3 amino acids: CASTPWASSGGKYNEQFF. The CDR3 nucleotides read TGTGCCAGCACCCCTTGGGCTAGCAGTGGGGGGAAATACAATGAGCAGTTCTTC. The whole variable domain, filled in from reference TRBV5-8 and TRBJ2-1, reads EAGVTQSPTHLIKTRGQQATLRCSPISGHTSVYWYQQALGLGLQFLLWYDEGEERNRGNFPPRFSGRQFPNYSSELNVNALELEDSALYLCASTPWASSGGKYNEQFFGPGTRLTVL.

The chain combines TRBV9 with TRBJ2-3; D gene ambiguous. Per the germline V gene, CDR1 is SGDLS and CDR2 is YYNGEE. CDR3 length: 12 residues. Deletions cut 2 bases from V and 7 bases from J, with 8 bases between. CDR3 DNA sequence: TGTGCCAGCAGCGTTACGTGGAATACGCAGTATTTT. Translation gives CASSVTWNTQYF.

V and J are TRBV14 and TRBJ2-3, with D possibly matching TRBD2 (5 bases). There are 15 residues in the CDR3. The germline V gene encodes CDR1 SGHDN and CDR2 FVKESK. Between the trimmed V and J ends, which lost 4 bases and 6 bases, there was a span of 17 bases. In DNA, the CDR3 is TGTGCCAGCAGCCTATTTAGTGGGAGTCTTGATACGCAGTATTTT. This codes for CASSLFSGSLDTQYF. Looking up the rest from reference TRBV14 and TRBJ2-3 gives the full variable domain: EAGVTQFPSHSVIEKGQTVTLRCDPISGHDNLYWYRRVMGKEIKFLLHFVKESKQDESGMPNNRFLAERTGGTYSTLKVQPAELEDSGVYFCASSLFSGSLDTQYFGPGTRLTVL.

The chain is built from TRBV7-9 and TRBJ2-1, with no clear D. The CDR3 spans 15 residues. Deletions cut 1 base from V and 3 bases from J, with 10 bases between. The germline gives CDR1 SEHNR, CDR2 FQNEAQ (reference sequence). CDR3 DNA sequence: TGTGCCAGCAGCTTAGTGCGACGGCACTACAATGAGCAGTTCTTC. It encodes CASSLVRRHYNEQFF.

The V call is TRBV5-1, the J call TRBJ2-1; 12 bases map to TRBD2. The CDR3 is 15 amino acids. V gave up 3 bases and J gave up 6 bases; unmatched junction bases: 4. CDR1 and CDR2 from the germline V gene are SGHRS and YFSETQ. Here the CDR3 DNA reads TGCGCCAGCAGCTCGGGACTAGCGGGCTCCAATGAGCAGTTCTTC. This translates into CASSSGLAGSNEQFF.

The chain employs TRBV4-1 and TRBJ2-7; D is unclear. Germline CDR1 and CDR2: MGHRA and YSYEKL. The CDR3 totals 14 residues. V was pared by 1 base and J by 2 bases, with 9 bases between. CDR3 protein: CASSQVLRTYEQYF. CDR3 coding DNA: TGCGCCAGCAGCCAAGTTTTACGAACCTACGAGCAGTACTTC.

The V and J genes are TRBV1 and TRBJ2-5; no DNA check was done on the table's D call, TRBD1. TRBV1 is labeled a pseudogene. The CDR3 length is 17 residues. Written as DNA, the CDR3 is TGCACCAGCAGCCAACCGGGGACAGGGGGGAACCAAGAGACCCAGTACTTC. This sequence encodes CTSSQPGTGGNQETQYF.

J is TRBJ2-5 and V is TRBV9, with TRBD1 identical over 12 bases. The germline gives CDR1 SGDLS, CDR2 YYNGEE. V trimming: 3 bases; J trimming: 5 bases; junction bases outside the gene matches: 11. The CDR3 spans 17 residues. CDR3 amino acids: CASSAPSGTGGLETQYF. Here the CDR3 DNA reads TGTGCCAGCAGCGCCCCTTCCGGGACAGGGGGCTTGGAGACCCAGTACTTC.

V usage is TRBV9 and J usage is TRBJ2-6; D not resolved. Germline V CDR1 and CDR2: SGDLS, YYNGEE. The CDR3 has 13 residues. V was trimmed by 4 bases and J by 3 bases, leaving 5 bases between them. The CDR3 coding sequence is TGTGCCAGCAGCCGAGTTGGGGCCAACGTCCTGACTTTC. Residues: CASSRVGANVLTF.

The chain carries TRBV10-2 and TRBJ1-5, with 8 bases aligning to TRBD1. The V gene end was trimmed by 2 bases and the J gene end by 7 bases; junction bases not matched to a gene: 10. The CDR3 has 16 residues. The germline V gene encodes CDR1 WSHSY and CDR2 SAAADI. The CDR3 protein is CASSEGQGAALQPQHF. CDR3 nucleotide sequence: TGCGCCAGCAGTGAGGGGCAGGGGGCCGCTCTGCAGCCCCAGCATTTT.

The chain is built from TRBV19 and TRBJ2-1; 10 bases line up with TRBD2. The CDR3 is made up of 15 amino acids. Germline V gives CDR1 LNHDA, CDR2 SQIVND (reference sequence). V lost 8 bases, J lost 7 bases, and 11 bases stayed unmatched. The chain's CDR3 is CASRTLAGVANEQFF. CDR3 DNA sequence: TGTGCCAGTCGTACCCTAGCGGGAGTTGCAAATGAGCAGTTCTTC.

The chain recombines TRBV5-1 with TRBJ2-3; D unresolved. The ends were cut back, 1 base at V and 1 base at J, with 10 bases in the middle. CDR3 length: 15 amino acids. The germline V gene encodes CDR1 SGHRS and CDR2 YFSETQ. The CDR3, as DNA: TGCGCCAGCAGCTTGCTTAGTACCCGCACAGATACGCAGTATTTT. Protein product: CASSLLSTRTDTQYF.

Remarks on this clone: The sample carries other DNA sequences with the same CDR3. The chain employs TRBV5-4 and TRBJ2-7, with 14 bases lining up with TRBD2. CDR1 and CDR2 from the germline V gene are SGHNT and YYREEE (reference sequence). The V segment lost 4 bases and the J segment 3 bases; nucleotides outside the gene matches: 3. The CDR3 extends over 15 amino acids. Written as DNA, the CDR3 is TGTGCCAGCAGCGGGGGGACTAGCGGGAGCTACGAGCAGTACTTC. Translated, it gives CASSGGTSGSYEQYF.

In this sample, this clone turned up once. V usage is TRBV10-1 and J usage is TRBJ2-2; possible D gene TRBD2, 6 bases. CDR3 size: 14 residues. V lost 4 bases and J lost 4, with 10 bases in between. Looked up from germline, CDR1 is WNHNN and CDR2 is SYGVQD (reference sequence). As DNA, the CDR3 is TGCGCCAGCAGTGCATTCGGGGGCACCGGGGAGCTGTTTTTT. Translated: CASSAFGGTGELFF.

The gene calls are TRBV18 and TRBJ1-3; tentative D call: TRBD1 (6 bases). Germline CDR1 and CDR2: KGHSH and LQKENI. Between the trimmed V and J ends, which lost 3 bases and 0 bases, there was a span of 12 bases. The CDR3 loop spans 16 amino acids. The CDR3 loop reads CASSPRQANSGNTIYF. DNA of the CDR3: TGTGCCAGCTCACCGCGACAGGCCAACTCTGGAAACACCATATATTTT.

J is TRBJ2-3 and V is TRBV6-6; TRBD1 is a possible D gene (6 bases). V was cut by 4 bases and J by 1 base, with 6 bases left in between. CDR3 length: 13 amino acids. CDR1 is MNHNY, CDR2 SVGAGI, per germline (reference sequence). CDR3 in DNA: TGTGCCAGCAGTTCAGGGGGCACAGATACGCAGTATTTT. It is translated as CASSSGGTDTQYF.

The chain carries TRBV7-3 and TRBJ2-1; D perhaps matches TRBD1 (5 bases). The germline V and J ends were trimmed by 4 bases and 1 base, with 11 bases remaining between them. The CDR3 sequence is 15 residues long. The V gene's germline CDR1 is SGHTA and CDR2 FQGTGA. Here the CDR3 reads CASSSKRGSYNEQFF. The CDR3 DNA reads as TGTGCCAGCAGCTCCAAAAGGGGTTCCTACAATGAGCAGTTCTTC.